These 8 T cell receptor beta chains came from one sample sequenced in a study of blood T cell repertoires in COVID-19. Measured with immunoSEQ multiplex PCR; TCRdb has only the in-frame clones, and not every one. The table includes about 160,000 clones, roughly 84% detected once. Sequencing was done on a sample of peripheral blood. These receptors all stem from a woman of 80 years or more with active or convalescent COVID-19.

The chain couples TRBV6-5 to TRBJ1-6; 9 bases map to TRBD1. J lost 7 bases, V lost 11 bases, and 6 bases had no gene match. The CDR3 is made up of 13 amino acids. Germline CDR1 and CDR2: MNHEY and SVGAGI. The chain's CDR3 is CAGGQGLNSPLHF. The CDR3, as DNA: TGTGCCGGGGGACAGGGCCTGAATTCACCCCTCCACTTT.

The chain carries TRBV5-8 and TRBJ2-3; 9 bases fit TRBD2. The CDR3 spans 16 residues. Germline values: CDR1 SGHTS, CDR2 YDEGEE. Trimming removed 0 bases from V and 2 bases from J; junction bases left unmatched: 4. CDR3 amino acids: CASSLALAGLTDTQYF. The CDR3 nucleotides read TGTGCCAGCAGCTTGGCCCTAGCGGGGCTCACAGATACGCAGTATTTT.

This sequence joins TRBV12-3 or TRBV12-4 and TRBJ1-2, with 7 bases fitting TRBD1. V was pared by 2 bases and J by 5 bases, with 2 bases of the junction left unmatched. The CDR3 totals 13 residues. The CDR3 DNA reads as TGTGCCAGCAGTTTACAGGGGGGATATGGCTACACCTTC. It encodes CASSLQGGYGYTF.

The chain is built from TRBV6-2 or TRBV6-3 and TRBJ1-6, with TRBD1 matching 8 bases. This CDR3 is 15 amino acids long. V dropped 2 bases and J dropped 7; count of bases not matched to a gene: 4. Germline CDR1 MNHEY, CDR2 SVGEGT. The CDR3 region is CASSYVGQGNSPLHF. In DNA form, the CDR3 reads TGTGCCAGCAGTTACGTCGGACAGGGCAATTCACCCCTCCACTTT.

The chain combines TRBV14 with TRBJ1-1; perhaps TRBD1 as D (5 bases). Per the germline V gene, CDR1 is SGHDN and CDR2 is FVKESK. With 4 bases removed from V and 9 bases from J, the gap between germline ends came to 18 bases. CDR3 size: 14 residues. This CDR3 is CASSLSIAGRKAFF. CDR3 bases: TGTGCCAGCAGCCTATCGATCGCGGGACGAAAAGCTTTCTTT.

The chain is built from TRBV2 and TRBJ2-7; D is unresolved. The CDR3 totals 15 residues. V lost 2 bases, J lost 8 bases, and 19 bases lay in between. Germline V CDR1 and CDR2: SNHLY, FYNNEI. The DNA for the CDR3 is TGTGCCAGCAGTGAATTGGTGGGTATACAAGCGAAGCAGTACTTC. Its translation: CASSELVGIQAKQYF.

This clone was counted only a few times. The CDR3 DNA follows: TGCGCCAGCAGACCGCCCGGACTAGAGGGCACCGGGGAGCTGTTTTTT. This gives the protein CASRPPGLEGTGELFF. The rearrangement joins TRBV5-1 to TRBJ2-2; the match to TRBD2 covers 7 bases. Germline-derived CDR1 and CDR2 are SGHRS and YFSETQ. The CDR3 sequence is 16 residues long. J lost 4 bases, V lost 5 bases, and 11 bases had no gene match.

This rearrangement joins TRBV29-1 to TRBJ1-4; 8 bases agree with TRBD1. Germline CDR1 and CDR2: SQVTM and ANQGSEA. J gave up 14 bases and V 7 bases, and 9 bases lay outside the gene matches. CDR3 length: 11 amino acids. The CDR3 reads CSASGGGNLFF. CDR3 bases: TGCAGCGCGTCAGGGGGCGGAAATCTGTTTTTT.